These T cell receptor beta chains were read from a single sample in a study of T cell repertoires in cytomegalovirus infection. TCRdb recomputed calls from the reads with MiXCR, one row per CDR3 protein. The sample shows approximately 190,000 distinct CDR3 sequences, 25% to 30% of them seen only once. The sample consisted of PBMCs. The receptors stem from a human donor in good health (CMV status not recorded). Some clones in this sample may be carry-over from other donors' samples. The CDR3 runs from the conserved cysteine through the conserved F or W. D genes are given only for firm matches. Part of the rows lack a size; the others show once, few, many or a class for expanded clones.

J gene: TRBJ2-5; clone size: NA; D gene: NA; V gene: TRBV12-3/TRBV12-4; CDR3 protein: CTSSFDRSGTQYF; CDR3 DNA: TGTACCAGCAGTTTTGACAGGTCGGGGACCCAGTACTTC
J gene: TRBJ2-7; clone size: NA; D gene: NA; V gene: TRBV2; CDR3 protein: CASSERQVYEQYF; CDR3 DNA: TGTGCCAGCAGCGAAAGACAGGTCTACGAGCAGTACTTC
J gene: TRBJ1-1; clone size: few; D gene: TRBD1; V gene: TRBV19; CDR3 protein: CASSIGGTEEAFF; CDR3 DNA: TGTGCCAGTAGTATAGGAGGGACAGAAGAAGCTTTCTTT
J gene: TRBJ1-1; clone size: few; D gene: TRBD1; V gene: TRBV29-1; CDR3 protein: CSTQDRANTEAFF; CDR3 DNA: TGCAGCACTCAGGACAGGGCGAACACTGAAGCTTTCTTT
J gene: TRBJ2-2; clone size: few; D gene: TRBD1; V gene: TRBV5-4; CDR3 protein: CASSTDRDSLRAGELFF; CDR3 DNA: TGTGCCAGCAGCACCGACAGGGATTCGCTTAGAGCCGGGGAGCTGTTTTTT
J gene: TRBJ1-1; clone size: NA; D gene: NA; V gene: TRBV7-9; CDR3 protein: CASSLGVAAEAFF; CDR3 DNA: TGTGCCAGCAGCTTAGGGGTAGCGGCTGAAGCTTTCTTT
J gene: TRBJ2-3; clone size: few; D gene: TRBD2; V gene: TRBV11-2; CDR3 protein: CASSLVIAGGRTDTQYF; CDR3 DNA: TGTGCCAGCAGCTTAGTGATAGCGGGGGGTCGCACAGATACGCAGTATTTT
J gene: TRBJ2-5; clone size: NA; D gene: TRBD1; V gene: TRBV2; CDR3 protein: CASSGSQGRIETQYF; CDR3 DNA: TGTGCCAGCAGTGGATCACAGGGGAGAATCGAGACCCAGTACTTC
J gene: TRBJ1-2; clone size: few; D gene: NA; V gene: TRBV12-3/TRBV12-4; CDR3 protein: CAIFRADFSYGYTF; CDR3 DNA: TGTGCCATCTTCCGGGCGGACTTCTCCTATGGCTACACCTTC
J gene: TRBJ2-2; clone size: few; D gene: TRBD1; V gene: TRBV7-3; CDR3 protein: CASSPRDRNTGELFF; CDR3 DNA: TGTGCCAGCAGCCCCCGGGACAGAAACACCGGGGAGCTGTTTTTT
J gene: TRBJ1-2; clone size: few; D gene: NA; V gene: TRBV12-3/TRBV12-4; CDR3 protein: CASSFRGADGYTF; CDR3 DNA: TGTGCCAGCAGTTTTAGAGGGGCCGATGGCTACACCTTC
J gene: TRBJ2-7; clone size: many; D gene: TRBD2; V gene: TRBV11-2; CDR3 protein: CASSSREGTGYEQYF; CDR3 DNA: TGTGCCAGCAGCTCCCGGGAGGGAACGGGCTACGAGCAGTACTTC
J gene: TRBJ2-2; clone size: many; D gene: TRBD1; V gene: TRBV20-1; CDR3 protein: CSARDEGAYTGELFF; CDR3 DNA: TGCAGTGCTAGAGATGAGGGGGCTTACACCGGGGAGCTGTTTTTT
J gene: TRBJ2-1; clone size: few; D gene: NA; V gene: TRBV6-5; CDR3 protein: CASSSGLRQFF; CDR3 DNA: TGTGCCAGCAGTTCGGGCTTGCGGCAGTTCTTC